Listed below are T cell receptor beta chains from one sample, sequenced in a study of cytomegalovirus exposure and HLA in healthy donors. Here immunoSEQ multiplex PCR was the method, and the copy in TCRdb shows in-frame clones only, minus some. The table records under 200,000 clones, approximately 96% of them present only once. The sequenced sample was PBMCs. All receptors derive from a woman aged 18-35 years in good health and CMV-seronegative. Both conserved end residues are part of each CDR3. Fields, in order: CDR3 protein, CDR3 DNA, J gene, clone size, V gene, D gene. The D gene is left open where the match is weak. Clone size is shown for a subset of rows, as once, few, many or a class of expanded clone.

CASSPPGLAASGDGEQFF	TGTGCCAGCTCACCACCGGGACTAGCTGCCAGCGGGGACGGTGAGCAGTTCTTC	TRBJ2-1	NA	TRBV18	TRBD2
CASSLVVNTEAFF	TGCGCCAGCAGCCTGGTAGTGAACACTGAAGCTTTCTTT	TRBJ1-1	many	TRBV5-1	NA
CASSFTGFGNTIYF	TGTGCCAGCAGTTTTACAGGGTTTGGAAACACCATATATTTT	TRBJ1-3	NA	TRBV6-5	NA
CASRTRGTSYLANTGELFF	TGTGCCAGTAGAACGCGGGGAACAAGCTATCTCGCGAACACCGGGGAGCTGTTTTTT	TRBJ2-2	NA	TRBV19	NA
CSVRRPGQQETQYF	TGCAGCGTCAGGCGTCCGGGACAACAAGAGACCCAGTACTTC	TRBJ2-5	NA	TRBV29-1	NA
CASSQDGALAKKLFF	TGTGCCAGCAGCCAAGACGGCGCGTTAGCTAAAAAACTGTTTTTT	TRBJ1-4	NA	TRBV14	NA
CASSPLVVLSGANVLTF	TGTGCCAGCAGCCCGTTGGTAGTACTCTCTGGGGCCAACGTCCTGACTTTC	TRBJ2-6	NA	TRBV7-8	NA
CASRRRGPYEQYF	TGTGCCAGTCGACGCAGGGGGCCCTACGAGCAGTACTTC	TRBJ2-7	NA	TRBV19	TRBD1
CASSLGGRGEETQYF	TGTGCCAGCAGCTTAGGGGGCAGGGGTGAAGAGACCCAGTACTTC	TRBJ2-5	NA	TRBV7-2	NA
CASSISILPNTEAFF	TGTGCCAGTAGTATCAGTATTCTCCCCAACACTGAAGCTTTCTTT	TRBJ1-1	NA	TRBV19	NA
CASSKDRGRQDEQYF	TGTGCCAGTAGTAAGGACAGGGGAAGGCAAGACGAGCAGTACTTC	TRBJ2-7	NA	TRBV19	TRBD1
CASSVDADRPNTEAFF	TGTGCCAGCAGCGTAGATGCGGACAGGCCCAACACTGAAGCTTTCTTT	TRBJ1-1	NA	TRBV9	TRBD1
CASSEATLASQYF	TGTGCCAGCAGTGAAGCGACTTTGGCATCCCAGTACTTC	TRBJ2-5	NA	TRBV6-1	NA
CASSESTPTGQGPSPNEKLFF	TGCGCCAGCAGTGAGTCTACCCCCACAGGACAGGGGCCCTCCCCTAATGAAAAACTGTTTTTT	TRBJ1-4	NA	TRBV10-1	TRBD1
CASSLVGAGEAFF	TGCGCCAGCAGCTTGGTAGGGGCAGGTGAAGCTTTCTTT	TRBJ1-1	NA	TRBV5-1	NA
CASSWAGVRTEAFF	TGTGCCAGTAGTTGGGCAGGGGTTCGAACTGAAGCTTTCTTT	TRBJ1-1	NA	TRBV19	NA
CASSELGSTDTQYF	TGTGCCAGCAGCGAGCTAGGAAGCACAGATACGCAGTATTTT	TRBJ2-3	NA	TRBV9	NA
CASSIRGGALENEQFF	TGTGCCAGTAGTATCCGCGGGGGGGCCTTGGAAAATGAGCAGTTCTTC	TRBJ2-1	NA	TRBV19	TRBD2
CASSSTGGTEAFF	TGCGCCAGCAGTAGTACAGGGGGCACTGAAGCTTTCTTT	TRBJ1-1	NA	TRBV5-1	TRBD1
CASRRRPGTGETQYF	TGTGCCAGCAGGCGTCGTCCGGGAACGGGGGAGACCCAGTACTTC	TRBJ2-5	NA	TRBV2	NA
CASLGQDSNYGYTF	TGTGCCAGTCTCGGGCAGGACTCTAACTATGGCTACACCTTC	TRBJ1-2	NA	TRBV19	NA
CASSLFGTEAFF	TGTGCCAGCAGCTTGTTCGGGACTGAAGCTTTCTTT	TRBJ1-1	NA	TRBV5-4	NA
CASSAWDRDQETQYF	TGCGCCAGCAGCGCCTGGGACAGGGACCAAGAGACCCAGTACTTC	TRBJ2-5	NA	TRBV5-1	TRBD1
CASSSPLGAKWETQYF	TGTGCCAGCAGCTCGCCATTGGGGGCCAAGTGGGAGACCCAGTACTTC	TRBJ2-5	NA	TRBV11-2	NA
CAWSIGTGGFYEQYF	TGTGCCTGGAGTATCGGGACAGGGGGTTTTTACGAGCAGTACTTC	TRBJ2-7	NA	TRBV30	TRBD1
CASSKISGAGAQYF	TGTGCCAGCAGCAAGATTAGCGGTGCTGGGGCCCAGTACTTC	TRBJ2-5	NA	TRBV6-1	NA
CASSQVGQGANTQYF	TGCGCCAGCAGCCAAGTGGGACAGGGGGCAAATACGCAGTATTTT	TRBJ2-3	NA	TRBV4-1	TRBD1
CASSLDTGADTQYF	TGTGCCAGCAGCTTAGATACAGGGGCAGATACGCAGTATTTT	TRBJ2-3	NA	TRBV7-2	TRBD1
CASSIRQGSPLHF	TGTGCCAGCAGTATCCGACAGGGCTCACCCCTCCACTTT	TRBJ1-6	few	TRBV6-1	TRBD1
CASSPGGIAGDYEQYF	TGTGCCAGCAGCCCGGGAGGAATAGCGGGGGACTACGAGCAGTACTTC	TRBJ2-7	NA	TRBV5-4	TRBD2
CASSLVGIRGSNEQFF	TGCGCCAGCAGCTTGGTAGGTATTAGAGGGAGCAATGAGCAGTTCTTC	TRBJ2-1	NA	TRBV5-1	NA
CASSLAGGADTQYF	TGCGCCAGCAGCTTGGCGGGAGGGGCAGATACGCAGTATTTT	TRBJ2-3	NA	TRBV5-1	TRBD2
CASSEAVRGLSNEKLFF	TGTGCCAGCAGTGAAGCGGTCAGGGGGCTATCTAATGAAAAACTGTTTTTT	TRBJ1-4	NA	TRBV2	TRBD1
CASSPTSKYNEQFF	TGCGCCAGCAGCCCGACTAGCAAATACAATGAGCAGTTCTTC	TRBJ2-1	NA	TRBV5-1	TRBD2
CASSPREPSNYGYTF	TGCGCCAGCAGCCCCCGGGAACCAAGCAATTATGGCTACACCTTC	TRBJ1-2	NA	TRBV5-1	NA
CASSLRTPGGSSYNEQFF	TGTGCCAGCAGCTTACGCACCCCAGGGGGCAGCTCCTACAATGAGCAGTTCTTC	TRBJ2-1	NA	TRBV7-2	TRBD1
CASSRLLAGGLGEQFF	TGTGCTAGCAGCAGATTACTAGCGGGGGGGCTCGGTGAGCAGTTCTTC	TRBJ2-1	NA	TRBV7-7	TRBD2
CASRQENTGELFF	TGTGCCAGCCGACAGGAGAACACCGGGGAGCTGTTTTTT	TRBJ2-2	NA	TRBV18	NA
CASSVEGDASTDTQYF	TGTGCCAGCAGCGTAGAGGGGGACGCTAGCACAGATACGCAGTATTTT	TRBJ2-3	NA	TRBV9	NA
CASSVGASGDTDTQYF	TGTGCCAGCAGCGTAGGGGCTAGCGGAGACACAGATACGCAGTATTTT	TRBJ2-3	NA	TRBV9	TRBD2
CASSPTALNEKLFF	TGTGCCAGCAGTCCGACAGCCCTTAATGAAAAACTGTTTTTT	TRBJ1-4	once	TRBV27	NA
CATSRSRGETQYF	TGTGCCACCAGCAGATCCAGGGGGGAGACCCAGTACTTC	TRBJ2-5	NA	TRBV15	TRBD1
CASSQVPRGYGYTF	TGTGCCAGCAGCCAAGTTCCTAGGGGCTATGGCTACACCTTC	TRBJ1-2	NA	TRBV7-2	NA
CASSPHPGAGGKLFF	TGTGCCAGCAGCCCCCACCCAGGGGCAGGGGGAAAACTGTTTTTT	TRBJ1-4	NA	TRBV9	TRBD1
CAAKRGDGNQPQHF	TGTGCCGCGAAGCGGGGGGACGGCAATCAGCCCCAGCATTTT	TRBJ1-5	NA	TRBV6-6	NA
CASSPAAGNAEAFF	TGTGCCAGCTCACCGGCGGCAGGGAACGCTGAAGCTTTCTTT	TRBJ1-1	NA	TRBV18	NA
CASSLVRLAGADEQYF	TGTGCCAGCAGCTTAGTAAGGCTAGCGGGGGCTGACGAGCAGTACTTC	TRBJ2-7	NA	TRBV7-2	TRBD2
CASSVRGGVNEKLFF	TGTGCCAGCAGTGTGCGGGGTGGGGTTAATGAAAAACTGTTTTTT	TRBJ1-4	NA	TRBV6-1	NA
CASSEVETSGWRGQYF	TGTGCCAGCAGTGAAGTAGAGACTAGCGGCTGGAGGGGGCAGTATTTT	TRBJ2-3	NA	TRBV2	TRBD2
CASSLVGKIQETQYF	TGTGCCAGCAGCTTGGTGGGCAAAATACAAGAGACCCAGTACTTC	TRBJ2-5	NA	TRBV5-4	NA
CASSDSGGPYNEQFF	TGTGCCAGCAGTGACTCGGGGGGGCCCTACAATGAGCAGTTCTTC	TRBJ2-1	NA	TRBV6-4	NA
CASSLAQGANTEAFF	TGTGCCAGCAGTCTAGCACAGGGGGCGAACACTGAAGCTTTCTTT	TRBJ1-1	NA	TRBV27	TRBD1
CASSYGTSGGWGETQYF	TGCGCCAGCAGCTACGGGACTAGCGGGGGCTGGGGGGAGACCCAGTACTTC	TRBJ2-5	once	TRBV5-1	TRBD2